Here is one T cell receptor (beta chain) with its context. From germline, CDR1 is LNHDA and CDR2 SQIVND (reference sequence). The length of the CDR3 is 16 residues. The PCR made use of 60 Vbeta and 13 Jbeta primers. Profiled with immunoSEQ multiplex PCR; TCRdb holds only in-frame clones, not every one. The data show under 75,000 clones, about 74% seen once. The entry originates in a study of cytomegalovirus exposure and HLA in healthy donors. The origin of this receptor is a human donor in good health. Material for sequencing was PBMCs. The chain couples TRBV19 to TRBJ2-2; a weak D match, TRBD1 (6 bases). The closer fit of TRBJ1-3 to the DNA end suggests the J call may be wrong. The CDR3, as DNA: TGTGCCAGTAGTTCCAACAGGGAATACTCTGGAAACACCATATATTTT. It translates to CASSSNREYSGNTIYF.